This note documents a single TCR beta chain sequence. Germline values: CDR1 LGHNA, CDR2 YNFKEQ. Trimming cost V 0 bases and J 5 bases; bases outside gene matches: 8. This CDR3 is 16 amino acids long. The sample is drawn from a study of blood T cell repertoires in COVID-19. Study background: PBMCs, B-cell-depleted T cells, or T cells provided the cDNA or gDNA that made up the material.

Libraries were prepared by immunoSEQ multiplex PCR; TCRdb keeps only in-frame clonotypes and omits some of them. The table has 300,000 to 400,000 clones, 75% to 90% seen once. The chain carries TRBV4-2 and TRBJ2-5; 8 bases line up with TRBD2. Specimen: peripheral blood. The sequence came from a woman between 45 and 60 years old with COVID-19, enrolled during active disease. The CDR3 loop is CASSQEASGFLETQYF. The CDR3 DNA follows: TGTGCCAGCAGCCAAGAGGCTAGCGGGTTTTTGGAGACCCAGTACTTC.